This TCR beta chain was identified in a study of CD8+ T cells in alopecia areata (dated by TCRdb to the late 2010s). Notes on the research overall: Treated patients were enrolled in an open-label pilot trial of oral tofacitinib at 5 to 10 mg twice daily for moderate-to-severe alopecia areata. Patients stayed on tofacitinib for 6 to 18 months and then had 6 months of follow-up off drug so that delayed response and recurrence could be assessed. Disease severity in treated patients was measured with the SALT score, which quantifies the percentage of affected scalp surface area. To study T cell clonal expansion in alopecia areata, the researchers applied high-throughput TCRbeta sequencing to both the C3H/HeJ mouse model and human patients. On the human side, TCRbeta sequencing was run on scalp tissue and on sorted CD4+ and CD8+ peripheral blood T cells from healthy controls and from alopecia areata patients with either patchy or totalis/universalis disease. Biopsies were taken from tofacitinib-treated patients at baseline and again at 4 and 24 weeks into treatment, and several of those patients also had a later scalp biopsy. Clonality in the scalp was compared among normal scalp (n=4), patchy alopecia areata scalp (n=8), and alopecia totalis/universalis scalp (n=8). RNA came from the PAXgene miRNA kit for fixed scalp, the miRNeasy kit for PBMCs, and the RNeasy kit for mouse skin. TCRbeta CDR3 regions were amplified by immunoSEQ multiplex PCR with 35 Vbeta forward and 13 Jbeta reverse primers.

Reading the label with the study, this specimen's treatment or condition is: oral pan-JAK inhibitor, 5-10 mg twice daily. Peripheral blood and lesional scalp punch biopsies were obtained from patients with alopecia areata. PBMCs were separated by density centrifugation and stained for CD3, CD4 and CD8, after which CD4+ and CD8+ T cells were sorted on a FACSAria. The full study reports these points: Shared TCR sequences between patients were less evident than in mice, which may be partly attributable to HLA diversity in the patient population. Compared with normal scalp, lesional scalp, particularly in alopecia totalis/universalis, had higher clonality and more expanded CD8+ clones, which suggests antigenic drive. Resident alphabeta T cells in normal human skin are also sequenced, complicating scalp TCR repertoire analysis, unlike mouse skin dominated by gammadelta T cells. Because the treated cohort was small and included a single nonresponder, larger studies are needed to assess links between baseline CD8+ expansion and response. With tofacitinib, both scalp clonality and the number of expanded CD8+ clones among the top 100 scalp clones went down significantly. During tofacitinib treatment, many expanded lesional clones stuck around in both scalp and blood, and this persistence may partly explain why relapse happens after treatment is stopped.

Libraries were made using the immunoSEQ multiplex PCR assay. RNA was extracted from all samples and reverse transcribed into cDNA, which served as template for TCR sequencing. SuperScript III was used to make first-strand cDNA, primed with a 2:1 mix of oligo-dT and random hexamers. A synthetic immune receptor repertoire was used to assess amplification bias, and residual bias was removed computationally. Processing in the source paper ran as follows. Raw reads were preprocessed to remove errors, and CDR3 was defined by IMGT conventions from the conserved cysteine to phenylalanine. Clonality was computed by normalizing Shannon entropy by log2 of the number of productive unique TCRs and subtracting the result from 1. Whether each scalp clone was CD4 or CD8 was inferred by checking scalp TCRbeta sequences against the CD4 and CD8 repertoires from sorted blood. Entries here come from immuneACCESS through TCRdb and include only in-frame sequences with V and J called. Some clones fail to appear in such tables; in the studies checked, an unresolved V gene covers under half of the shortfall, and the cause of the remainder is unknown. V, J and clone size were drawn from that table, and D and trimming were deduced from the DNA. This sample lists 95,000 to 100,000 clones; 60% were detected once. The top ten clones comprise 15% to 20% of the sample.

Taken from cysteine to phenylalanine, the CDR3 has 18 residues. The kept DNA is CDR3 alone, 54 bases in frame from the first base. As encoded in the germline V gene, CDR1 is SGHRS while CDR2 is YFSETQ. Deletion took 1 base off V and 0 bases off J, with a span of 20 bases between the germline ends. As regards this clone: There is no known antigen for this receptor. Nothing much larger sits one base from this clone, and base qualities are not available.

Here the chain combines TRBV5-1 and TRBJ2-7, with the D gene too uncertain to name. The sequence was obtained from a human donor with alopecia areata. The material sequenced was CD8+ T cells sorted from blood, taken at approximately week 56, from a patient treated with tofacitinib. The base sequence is TGCGCCAGCAGCTTGTTCCCGACCTGGAGCTTCGGCTCCTACGAGCAGTACTTC. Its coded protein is CASSLFPTWSFGSYEQYF.